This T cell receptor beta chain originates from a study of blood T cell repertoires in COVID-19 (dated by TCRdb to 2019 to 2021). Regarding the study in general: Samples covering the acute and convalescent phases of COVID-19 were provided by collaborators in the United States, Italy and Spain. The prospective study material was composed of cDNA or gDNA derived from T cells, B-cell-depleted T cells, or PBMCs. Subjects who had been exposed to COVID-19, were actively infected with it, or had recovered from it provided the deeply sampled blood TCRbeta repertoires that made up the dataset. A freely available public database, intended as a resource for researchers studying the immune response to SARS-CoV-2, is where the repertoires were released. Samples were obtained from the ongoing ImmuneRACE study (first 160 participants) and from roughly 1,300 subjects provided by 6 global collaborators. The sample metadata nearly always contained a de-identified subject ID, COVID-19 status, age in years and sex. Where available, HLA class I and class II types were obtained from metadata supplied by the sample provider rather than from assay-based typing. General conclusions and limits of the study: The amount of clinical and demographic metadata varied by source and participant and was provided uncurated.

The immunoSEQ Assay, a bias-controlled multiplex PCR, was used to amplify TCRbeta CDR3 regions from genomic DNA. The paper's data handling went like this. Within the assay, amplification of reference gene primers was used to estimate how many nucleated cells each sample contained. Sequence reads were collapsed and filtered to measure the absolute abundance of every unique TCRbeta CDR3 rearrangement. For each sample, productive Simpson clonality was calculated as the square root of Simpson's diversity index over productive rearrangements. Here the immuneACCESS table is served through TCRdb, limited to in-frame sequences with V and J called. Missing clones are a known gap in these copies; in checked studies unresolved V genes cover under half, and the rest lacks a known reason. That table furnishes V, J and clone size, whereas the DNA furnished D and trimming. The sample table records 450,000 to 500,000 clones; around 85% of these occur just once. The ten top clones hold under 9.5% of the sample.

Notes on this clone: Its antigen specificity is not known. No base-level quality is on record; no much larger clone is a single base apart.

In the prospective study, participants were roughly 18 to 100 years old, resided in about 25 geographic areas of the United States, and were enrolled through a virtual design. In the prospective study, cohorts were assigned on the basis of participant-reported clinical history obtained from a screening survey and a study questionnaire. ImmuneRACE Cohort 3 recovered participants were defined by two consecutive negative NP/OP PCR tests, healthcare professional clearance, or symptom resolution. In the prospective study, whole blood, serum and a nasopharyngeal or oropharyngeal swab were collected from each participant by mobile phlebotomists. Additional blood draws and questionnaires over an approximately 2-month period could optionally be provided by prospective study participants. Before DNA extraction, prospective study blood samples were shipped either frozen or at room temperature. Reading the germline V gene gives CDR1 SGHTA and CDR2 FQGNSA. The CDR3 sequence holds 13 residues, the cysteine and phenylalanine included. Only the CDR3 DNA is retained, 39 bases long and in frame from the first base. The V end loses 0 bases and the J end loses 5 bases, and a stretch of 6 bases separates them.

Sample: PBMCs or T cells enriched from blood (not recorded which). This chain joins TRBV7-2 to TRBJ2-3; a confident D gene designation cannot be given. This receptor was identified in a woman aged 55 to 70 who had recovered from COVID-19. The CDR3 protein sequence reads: CASSLAYGDTQYF. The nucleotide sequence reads TGTGCCAGCAGCTTAGCCTACGGAGATACGCAGTATTTT.